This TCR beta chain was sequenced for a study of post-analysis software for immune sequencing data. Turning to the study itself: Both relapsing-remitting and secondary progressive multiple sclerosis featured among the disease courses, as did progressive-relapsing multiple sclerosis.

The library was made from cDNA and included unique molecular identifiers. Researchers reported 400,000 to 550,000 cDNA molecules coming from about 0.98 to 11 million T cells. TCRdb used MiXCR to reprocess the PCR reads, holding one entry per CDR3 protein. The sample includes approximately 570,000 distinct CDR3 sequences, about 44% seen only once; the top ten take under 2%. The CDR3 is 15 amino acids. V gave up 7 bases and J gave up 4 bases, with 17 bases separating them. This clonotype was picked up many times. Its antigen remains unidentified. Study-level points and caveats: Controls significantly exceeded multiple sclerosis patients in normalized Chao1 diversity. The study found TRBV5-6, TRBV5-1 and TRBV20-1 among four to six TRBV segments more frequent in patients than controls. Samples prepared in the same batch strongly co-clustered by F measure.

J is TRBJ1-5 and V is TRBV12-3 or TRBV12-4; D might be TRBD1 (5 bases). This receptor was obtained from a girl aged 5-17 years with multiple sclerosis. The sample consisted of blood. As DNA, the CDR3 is TGTGCCAGCACTCCCCAGGACACTCAAAATCAGCCCCAGCATTTT. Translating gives CASTPQDTQNQPQHF.